The 5 T cell receptor beta chains below all came from one sample that was sequenced in a study of blood T cells in healthy people across ages (dated by TCRdb to the mid-2010s). Preparation of the library involved 5' RACE. The instrument was an Illumina HiSeq 2500. A second 7 to 11 cycle PCR used a sample-barcoded 5' primer and a J-beta primer mix. The public reads were quality trimmed at Q25 with fastp and then assembled into clones with MiXCR by TCRdb, keeping productive beta chains. Entries are consolidated by CDR3 protein sequence, retaining the most common genes and DNA. In this sample the table shows approximately 880,000 distinct CDR3 sequences, roughly 43% of which occur a single time. The top ten hold 13% of the sample. Sequenced material: blood. The receptors shown here come from a young man in good health.

The chain couples TRBV29-1 to TRBJ2-1; TRBD1 aligns across 9 bases. Germline V gene data show CDR1 as SQVTM and CDR2 as ANQGSEA. CDR3 length equals 13 residues. J gave up 4 bases and V 6 bases, and 4 bases lay outside the gene matches. The CDR3 loop reads CSVNDRGYNEQFF. The DNA for the CDR3 is TGCAGCGTGAACGACAGGGGGTACAATGAGCAGTTCTTC.

Only a few counts were recorded for this clonotype. The V call is TRBV20-1, the J call TRBJ1-2; tentatively, D is TRBD1 (5 bases). In germline, CDR1 is DFQATT, CDR2 SNEGSKA (reference sequence). The CDR3 extends over 14 amino acids. Trimming removed 6 bases at V and 4 bases at J, with 18 bases between. The CDR3 sequence is CSAENRRNLYGYTF. Here the CDR3 DNA reads TGCAGTGCCGAGAACAGGCGAAACCTCTATGGCTACACCTTC.

Only a few counts were recorded for this clonotype. V and J are TRBV10-3 and TRBJ2-7, with 8 positions matching TRBD2. The J call is uncertain, as TRBJ2-5 better fits the DNA end. Germline assignment: CDR1 ENHRY and CDR2 SYGVKD. This CDR3 spans 14 amino acids. The CDR3 DNA reads as TGTGCCATCAGTGATACGGGGGGGCCAAAGACCCAGTACTTC. This encodes CAISDTGGPKTQYF.

The V gene is TRBV5-1, the J gene TRBJ1-3, with 8 bases that match TRBD1. CDR3 size: 17 residues. Germline CDR1 is SGHRS and CDR2 is YFSETQ. J lost 4 bases, V lost 0 bases, and 9 bases had no gene match. CDR3 sequence (DNA): TGCGCCAGCAGCTTGGCCTGGACAGGGCAGTCCGGAAACACCATATATTTT. It is translated as CASSLAWTGQSGNTIYF. The whole variable domain, remainder taken from reference TRBV5-1 and TRBJ1-3, is KAGVTQTPRYLIKTRGQQVTLSCSPISGHRSVSWYQQTPGQGLQFLFEYFSETQRNKGNFPGRFSGRQFSNSRSEMNVSTLELGDSALYLCASSLAWTGQSGNTIYFGEGSWLTVV.

This clonotype showed up just once. CDR3 nucleotide sequence: TGTGCCACCAGCAGTGGTCCAGGGAGGTATGGCTACACCTTC. Protein: CATSSGPGRYGYTF. The V gene is TRBV15, the J gene TRBJ1-2; TRBD1 is a possible D gene (5 bases). The V gene lost 3 bases and the J gene lost 5 bases, with 13 bases spanning the gap. Per germline, CDR1 LNHNV and CDR2 YYDKDF (reference sequence). The CDR3 is 14 residues long.